This T cell receptor beta chain emerged from a study of T cells in Graves' hyperthyroidism and ophthalmopathy. The study's findings and limits: Most thyroid clonotypes with frequency above 0.001 were detected in blood. In the analysis, a 13 V-J model separated ophthalmopathy from stable hyperthyroidism.

Germline V gene data show CDR1 as DFQATT and CDR2 as SNEGSKA (reference sequence). V lost 2 bases and J lost 6, with 22 bases in between. The CDR3 is 16 residues long. Researchers amplified the TCR beta CDR3 regions from RNA transcripts. First-round RT-PCR targeting the TCR CDR3 was performed with the HTBI primer set. MiXCR was run by TCRdb on the multiplex PCR reads, yielding one entry per CDR3 protein. This sample has a few hundred thousand distinct CDR3 sequences; about 46% occur once, and the top ten carry about two fifths. Notes on this clonotype: As yet, its antigen is unknown.

Any patient presenting with uncontrolled infection, other autoimmune disease, pregnancy or lactation was left out. This chain connects TRBV20-1 to TRBJ1-2; D might be TRBD1 (5 bases). The receptor's source is an adult woman with Graves' disease, either hyperthyroidism or ophthalmopathy (not recorded which). Sequencing input: peripheral blood or thyroid tissue (not recorded which). The CDR3 DNA reads TGCAGTGCTAGAAGCGGGAGCTCCTACGGGGACGATGGCTACACCTTC. It is translated as CSARSGSSYGDDGYTF.